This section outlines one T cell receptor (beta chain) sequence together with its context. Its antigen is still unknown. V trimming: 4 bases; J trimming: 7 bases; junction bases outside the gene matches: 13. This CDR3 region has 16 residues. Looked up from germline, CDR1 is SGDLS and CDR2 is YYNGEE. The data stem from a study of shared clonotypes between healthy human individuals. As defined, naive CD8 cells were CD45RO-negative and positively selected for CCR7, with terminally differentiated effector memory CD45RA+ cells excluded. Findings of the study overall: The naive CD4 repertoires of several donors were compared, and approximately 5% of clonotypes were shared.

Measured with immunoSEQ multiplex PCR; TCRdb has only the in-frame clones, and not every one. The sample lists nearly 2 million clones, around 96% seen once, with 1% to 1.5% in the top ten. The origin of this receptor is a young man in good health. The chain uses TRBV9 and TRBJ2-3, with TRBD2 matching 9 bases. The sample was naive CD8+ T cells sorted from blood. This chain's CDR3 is CASSPGLAGTRNTQYF. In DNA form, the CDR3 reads TGTGCCAGCAGCCCGGGCCTAGCGGGGACCCGTAATACGCAGTATTTT.